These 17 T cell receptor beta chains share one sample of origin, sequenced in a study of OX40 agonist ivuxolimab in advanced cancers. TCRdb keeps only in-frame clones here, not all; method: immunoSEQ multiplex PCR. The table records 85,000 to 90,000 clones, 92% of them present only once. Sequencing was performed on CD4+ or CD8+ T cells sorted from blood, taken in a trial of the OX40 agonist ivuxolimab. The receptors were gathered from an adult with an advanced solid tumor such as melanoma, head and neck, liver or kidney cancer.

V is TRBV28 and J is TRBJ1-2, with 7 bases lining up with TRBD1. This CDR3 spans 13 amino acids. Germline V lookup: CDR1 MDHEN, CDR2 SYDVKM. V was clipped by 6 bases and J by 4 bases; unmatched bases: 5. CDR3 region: CASRMTGIYGYTF. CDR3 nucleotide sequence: TGTGCCAGCAGGATGACAGGGATCTATGGCTACACCTTC.

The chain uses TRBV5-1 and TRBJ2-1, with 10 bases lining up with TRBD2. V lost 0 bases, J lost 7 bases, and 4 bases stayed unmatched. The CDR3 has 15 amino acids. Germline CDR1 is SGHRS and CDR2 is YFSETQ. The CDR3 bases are TGCGCCAGCAGCTTGGGTAGCGGGAGGCTAAATGAGCAGTTCTTC. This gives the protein CASSLGSGRLNEQFF.

As DNA, the CDR3 is TGCGCCAGCAGCTTGGAGGCAGGGGAGGGCTATGGCTACACCTTC. It codes for CASSLEAGEGYGYTF. The V call is TRBV5-1, the J call TRBJ1-2; maybe TRBD1 (6 bases). Between the trimmed V and J ends, which lost 0 bases and 4 bases, there was a span of 13 bases. This CDR3 has 15 residues. Germline CDR1 reads SGHRS; CDR2 reads YFSETQ.

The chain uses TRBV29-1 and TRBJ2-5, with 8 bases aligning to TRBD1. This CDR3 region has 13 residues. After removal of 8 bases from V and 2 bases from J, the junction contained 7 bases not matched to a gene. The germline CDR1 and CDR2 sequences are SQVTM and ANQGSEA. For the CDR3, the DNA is TGCAGCACTAACGGGGACAGGCAAGAGACCCAGTACTTC. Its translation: CSTNGDRQETQYF.

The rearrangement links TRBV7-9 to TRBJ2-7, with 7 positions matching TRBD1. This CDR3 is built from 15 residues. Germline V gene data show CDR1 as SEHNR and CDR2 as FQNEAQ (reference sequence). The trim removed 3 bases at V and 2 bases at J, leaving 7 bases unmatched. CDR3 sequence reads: CASSFSDRSAYEQYF. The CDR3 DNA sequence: TGTGCCAGCAGCTTCTCGGACAGGTCTGCCTACGAGCAGTACTTC.

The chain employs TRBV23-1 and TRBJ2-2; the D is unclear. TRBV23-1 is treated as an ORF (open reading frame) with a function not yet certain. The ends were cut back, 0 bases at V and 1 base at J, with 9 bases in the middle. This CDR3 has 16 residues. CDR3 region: CASSQSADLNTGELFF. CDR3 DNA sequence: TGCGCCAGCAGTCAATCGGCAGACCTGAACACCGGGGAGCTGTTTTTT.

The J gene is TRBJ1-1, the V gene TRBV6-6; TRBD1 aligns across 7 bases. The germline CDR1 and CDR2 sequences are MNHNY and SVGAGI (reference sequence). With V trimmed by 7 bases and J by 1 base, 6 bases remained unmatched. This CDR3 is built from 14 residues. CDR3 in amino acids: CASNLQGSNTEAFF. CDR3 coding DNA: TGTGCCAGCAACTTACAGGGGTCGAACACTGAAGCTTTCTTT.

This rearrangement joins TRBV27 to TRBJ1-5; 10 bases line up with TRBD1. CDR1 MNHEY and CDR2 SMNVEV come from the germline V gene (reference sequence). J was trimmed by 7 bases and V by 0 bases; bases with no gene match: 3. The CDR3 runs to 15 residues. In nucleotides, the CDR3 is TGTGCCAGCAGTTTATCCGGGACAGGGGTACAGCCCCAGCATTTT. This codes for CASSLSGTGVQPQHF.

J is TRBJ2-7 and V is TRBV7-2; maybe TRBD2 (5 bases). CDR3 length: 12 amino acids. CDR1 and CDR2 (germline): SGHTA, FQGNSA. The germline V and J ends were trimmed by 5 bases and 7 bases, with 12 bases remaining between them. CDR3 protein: CASSLYSGEQYF. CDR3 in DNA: TGTGCCAGCAGCCTATACTCGGGAGAGCAGTACTTC.

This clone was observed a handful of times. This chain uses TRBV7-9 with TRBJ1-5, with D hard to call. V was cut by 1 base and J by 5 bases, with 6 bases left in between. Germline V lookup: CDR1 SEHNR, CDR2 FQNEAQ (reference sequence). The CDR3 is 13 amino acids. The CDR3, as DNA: TGTGCCAGCAGCTTAGTTGGCGATCAGCCCCAGCATTTT. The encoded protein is CASSLVGDQPQHF.

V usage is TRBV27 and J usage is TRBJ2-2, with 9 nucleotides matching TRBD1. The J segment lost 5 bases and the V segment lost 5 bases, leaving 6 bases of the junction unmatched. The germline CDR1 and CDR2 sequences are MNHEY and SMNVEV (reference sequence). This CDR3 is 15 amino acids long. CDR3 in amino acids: CASSPGQGLTGELFF. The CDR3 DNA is TGTGCCAGCAGTCCCGGACAGGGGTTAACCGGGGAGCTGTTTTTT.

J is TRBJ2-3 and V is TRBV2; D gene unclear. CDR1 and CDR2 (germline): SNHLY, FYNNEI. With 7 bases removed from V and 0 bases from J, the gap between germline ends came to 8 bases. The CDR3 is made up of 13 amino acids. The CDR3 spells CASKYPSTDTQYF. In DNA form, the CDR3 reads TGTGCCAGCAAGTACCCAAGCACAGATACGCAGTATTTT.

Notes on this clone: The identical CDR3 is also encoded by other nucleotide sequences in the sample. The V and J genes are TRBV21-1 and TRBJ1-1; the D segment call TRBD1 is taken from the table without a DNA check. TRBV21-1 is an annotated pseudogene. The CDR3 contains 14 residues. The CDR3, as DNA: TGTGCCAGCAGCAGGGGGCTCAGATGGACTGAAGCTTTCTTT. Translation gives CASSRGLRWTEAFF.

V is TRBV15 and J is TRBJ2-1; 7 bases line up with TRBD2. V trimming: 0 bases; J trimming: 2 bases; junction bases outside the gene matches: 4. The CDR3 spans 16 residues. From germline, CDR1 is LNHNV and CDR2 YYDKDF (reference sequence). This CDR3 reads CATSREGREPYNEQFF. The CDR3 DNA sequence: TGTGCCACCAGCAGAGAGGGGCGGGAGCCCTACAATGAGCAGTTCTTC.

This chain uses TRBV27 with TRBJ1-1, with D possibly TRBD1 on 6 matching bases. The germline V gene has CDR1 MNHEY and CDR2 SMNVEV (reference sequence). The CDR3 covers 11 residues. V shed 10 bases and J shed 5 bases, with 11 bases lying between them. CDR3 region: CATHQGTEAFF. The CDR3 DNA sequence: TGTGCCACACACCAGGGGACTGAAGCTTTCTTT.

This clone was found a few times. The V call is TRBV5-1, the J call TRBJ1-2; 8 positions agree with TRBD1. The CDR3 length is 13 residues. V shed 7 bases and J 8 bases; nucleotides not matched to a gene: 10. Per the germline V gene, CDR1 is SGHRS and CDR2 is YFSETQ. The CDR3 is CASSTGAAVGYTF. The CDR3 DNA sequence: TGCGCCAGCTCGACAGGGGCGGCGGTGGGCTACACCTTC.

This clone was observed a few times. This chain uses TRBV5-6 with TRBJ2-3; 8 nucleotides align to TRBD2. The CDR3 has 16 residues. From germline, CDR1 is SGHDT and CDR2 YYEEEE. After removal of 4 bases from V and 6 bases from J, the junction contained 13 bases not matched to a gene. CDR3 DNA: TGTGCCAGCAGCCAATTAACCGCTAGCGGGTTCGATACGCAGTATTTT. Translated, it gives CASSQLTASGFDTQYF.